Presented here are 18 T cell receptor beta chains from one specimen sequenced in a study of blood T cell repertoires in COVID-19. The method was immunoSEQ multiplex PCR; TCRdb's version includes in-frame clones alone and lacks a portion of them. Of some 120,000 clones in the sample, approximately 81% were seen once. Sequencing was performed on peripheral blood. The receptors shown here come from a man in his 60s with acute or convalescent COVID-19.

V is TRBV15 and J is TRBJ2-5, with 7 bases aligning to TRBD1. This CDR3 has 15 residues. V shed 3 bases and J 2 bases; nucleotides not matched to a gene: 6. Per the germline V gene, CDR1 is LNHNV and CDR2 is YYDKDF (reference sequence). CDR3 protein: CATSRTGRPQETQYF. The CDR3 DNA reads TGTGCCACCAGCAGGACAGGGCGACCGCAAGAGACCCAGTACTTC.

CDR3 bases: TGTGCCAGCAGCCTCGCGGGGCCTATGGGAGGAAACACCATATATTTT. Translation: CASSLAGPMGGNTIYF. This chain uses TRBV7-9 with TRBJ1-3, with D tentatively TRBD1 (5 bases). Trimming took 5 bases from V and 4 from J, leaving 18 bases between them. This CDR3 contains 16 residues. The germline V gene encodes CDR1 SEHNR and CDR2 FQNEAQ (reference sequence).

The chain uses TRBV11-3 and TRBJ2-2, with 8 nucleotides matching TRBD2. CDR1 SGHNT and CDR2 YENEEA come from the germline V gene. The CDR3 is 14 amino acids. The V segment lost 2 bases and the J segment 6 bases; nucleotides outside the gene matches: 2. The CDR3 coding sequence is TGTGCCAGCAGCTTATCGGGAGGGGCCGGGGAGCTGTTTTTT. It specifies CASSLSGGAGELFF.

In this sample, this clone turned up a few times. The gene calls are TRBV2 and TRBJ2-2, with D possibly matching TRBD1 (5 bases). Germline V lookup: CDR1 SNHLY, CDR2 FYNNEI. Trimming removed 5 bases at V and 0 bases at J, with 7 bases between. The CDR3 runs 14 residues. CDR3 in DNA: TGTGCCAGCAGTCGGACAACGAACACCGGGGAGCTGTTTTTT. It specifies CASSRTTNTGELFF.

The chain uses TRBV18 and TRBJ2-7; D not resolved. Trimming stripped 1 base from V and 4 bases from J, with 14 bases between. Germline values: CDR1 KGHSH, CDR2 LQKENI. This CDR3 comprises 15 residues. CDR3 coding DNA: TGTGCCAGCTCACCACTCGCCGGCGGATCATACGAGCAGTACTTC. Protein product: CASSPLAGGSYEQYF.

This clone has a single count. The chain couples TRBV28 to TRBJ1-1; no clear D gene. Germline V gene lookup returns CDR1 MDHEN and CDR2 SYDVKM. V dropped 3 bases and J dropped 3 bases, with 8 bases sitting between them. The CDR3 is 13 residues long. CDR3 amino acids: CASSFPRDTEAFF. The CDR3 coding sequence is TGTGCCAGCAGTTTTCCGAGGGACACTGAAGCTTTCTTT.

V is TRBV5-6 and J is TRBJ2-7; 7 bases map to TRBD1. The CDR3 is made up of 12 amino acids. CDR1 and CDR2 from the germline V gene are SGHDT and YYEEEE. V shed 4 bases, J shed 5 bases, and the junction held 3 bases outside the gene matches. In nucleotides, the CDR3 is TGTGCCAGCAGCCCCGGACAGGACGAGCAGTACTTC. Translating gives CASSPGQDEQYF.

This clone was found once. The rearrangement links TRBV11-2 to TRBJ2-7; TRBD2 matches 7 bases. This CDR3 contains 16 residues. With V trimmed by 5 bases and J by 2 bases, 12 bases remained unmatched. Germline CDR1 SGHAT, CDR2 FQNNGV. The CDR3 sequence: CASSPWRASGAYEQYF. The CDR3 DNA reads as TGTGCCAGCAGCCCCTGGCGGGCTAGCGGAGCCTACGAGCAGTACTTC.

J is TRBJ1-1 and V is TRBV9; D uncertain. With 0 bases removed from V and 4 bases from J, the gap between germline ends came to 13 bases. The germline V gene has CDR1 SGDLS and CDR2 YYNGEE. The CDR3 contains 15 residues. The CDR3 DNA follows: TGTGCCAGCAGCGTAGGGTCCCGGGGTAGCACTGAAGCTTTCTTT. It specifies CASSVGSRGSTEAFF.

The CDR3 region has the DNA TGTGCCAGTAGCCGAGCGGGAGAGGGGAGCAATGAGCAGTTCTTC. Amino acids: CASSRAGEGSNEQFF. This chain connects TRBV19 to TRBJ2-1, with TRBD2 matching 8 bases. J gave up 6 bases and V 6 bases, and 10 bases lay outside the gene matches. This CDR3 spans 15 amino acids. Germline V gene sequence: CDR1 LNHDA, CDR2 SQIVND (reference sequence).

The rearrangement links TRBV11-2 to TRBJ1-2; D is uncertain. Trimming took off 2 bases at V and 7 bases at J, with 14 bases between the two ends. Germline-derived CDR1 and CDR2 are SGHAT and FQNNGV. This CDR3 is built from 14 residues. For the CDR3, the DNA is TGTGCCAGCAGCTTATCTGGTGAGGCAATTGGCTACACCTTC. This translates into CASSLSGEAIGYTF.

The gene calls are TRBV11-3 and TRBJ2-2; D is uncertain. The V and J ends lost 3 bases and 4 bases respectively, with 9 bases between them. The CDR3 totals 14 residues. In germline, CDR1 is SGHNT, CDR2 YENEEA. In DNA, the CDR3 is TGTGCCAGCAGCTTGCTTAGTTCCACCGGGGAGCTGTTTTTT. It is translated as CASSLLSSTGELFF.

The V call is TRBV6-1, the J call TRBJ2-7, with 8 bases matching TRBD2. Germline V gives CDR1 MNHNS, CDR2 SASEGT. The CDR3 spans 15 residues. Trimming took 3 bases from V and 2 from J; bases not matched to a gene: 6. DNA for the CDR3: TGTGCCAGCAGTGATCTTAGCGGGATTACCTACGAGCAGTACTTC. It encodes CASSDLSGITYEQYF.

The chain is built from TRBV7-3 and TRBJ2-2, with 7 bases that match TRBD2. Germline V CDR1 and CDR2: SGHTA, FQGTGA. The length of the CDR3 is 17 residues. Trimming cost V 4 bases and J 3 bases; bases outside gene matches: 11. CDR3 sequence reads: CASSSGRRERYTGELFF. CDR3 nucleotide sequence: TGTGCCAGCAGCTCCGGTCGGCGGGAGCGTTACACCGGGGAGCTGTTTTTT.

CDR3 residues: CASSLFTTSGYEQYF. CDR3 nucleotide sequence: TGTGCCAGCAGCTTATTCACGACTAGCGGCTACGAGCAGTACTTC. The V gene is TRBV7-9, the J gene TRBJ2-7, with 9 bases aligning to TRBD2. Germline lookup yields CDR1 SEHNR and CDR2 FQNEAQ (reference sequence). V dropped 2 bases and J dropped 3; count of bases not matched to a gene: 5. There are 15 residues in the CDR3.

V is TRBV24-1 and J is TRBJ1-5; 8 nucleotides align to TRBD1. In germline, CDR1 is KGHDR, CDR2 SFDVKD. This CDR3 spans 16 amino acids. J lost 3 bases, V lost 2 bases, and 5 bases had no gene match. The CDR3 loop is CATSDSRTGNNQPQHF. DNA for the CDR3: TGTGCCACCAGTGATTCTAGGACAGGGAACAATCAGCCCCAGCATTTT.

The chain is built from TRBV12-2 and TRBJ2-6; the tabulated D call, TRBD1, remains unverified against the DNA. TRBV12-2 is an annotated pseudogene. The CDR3 runs 17 residues. The CDR3 loop is CASRFRGEGMRANVLTF. The CDR3 DNA sequence: TGTGCAAGTCGCTTCAGGGGAGAGGGCATGCGGGCCAACGTCCTGACTTTC.

This chain uses TRBV9 with TRBJ1-3, with a tentative D call TRBD1 (5 bases). The CDR3 runs 16 residues. V was trimmed by 4 bases and J by 0 bases, leaving 14 bases between them. Germline CDR1 is SGDLS and CDR2 is YYNGEE. The CDR3 spells CASSSQGVFSGNTIYF. DNA for the CDR3: TGTGCCAGCAGCTCCCAAGGGGTCTTCTCTGGAAACACCATATATTTT.